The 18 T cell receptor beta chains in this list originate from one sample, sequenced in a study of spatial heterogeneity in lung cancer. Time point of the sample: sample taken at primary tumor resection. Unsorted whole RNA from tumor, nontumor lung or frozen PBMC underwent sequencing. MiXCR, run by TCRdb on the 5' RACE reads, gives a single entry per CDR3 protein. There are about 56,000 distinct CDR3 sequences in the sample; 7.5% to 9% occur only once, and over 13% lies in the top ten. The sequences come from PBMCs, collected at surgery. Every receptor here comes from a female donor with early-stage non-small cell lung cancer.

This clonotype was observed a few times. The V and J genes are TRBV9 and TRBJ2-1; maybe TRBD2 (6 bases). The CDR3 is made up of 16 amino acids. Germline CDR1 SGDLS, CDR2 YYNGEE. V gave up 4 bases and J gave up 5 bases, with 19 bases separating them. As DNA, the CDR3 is TGTGCCAGCAGCCCCAGGACCGGGACTGGTAACAATGAGCAGTTCTTC. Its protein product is CASSPRTGTGNNEQFF.

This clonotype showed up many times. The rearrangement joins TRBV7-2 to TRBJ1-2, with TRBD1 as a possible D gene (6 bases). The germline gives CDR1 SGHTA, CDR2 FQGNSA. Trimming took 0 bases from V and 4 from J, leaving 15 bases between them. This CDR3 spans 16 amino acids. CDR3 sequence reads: CASSLAARGAVYGYTF. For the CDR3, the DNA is TGTGCCAGCAGCTTAGCGGCTAGGGGGGCTGTCTATGGCTACACCTTC.

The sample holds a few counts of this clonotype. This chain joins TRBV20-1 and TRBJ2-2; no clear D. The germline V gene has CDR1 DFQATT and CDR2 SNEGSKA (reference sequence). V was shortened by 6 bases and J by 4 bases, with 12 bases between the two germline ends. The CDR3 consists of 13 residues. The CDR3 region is CSAKAAATGELFF. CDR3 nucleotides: TGCAGTGCCAAGGCGGCGGCCACCGGGGAGCTGTTTTTT.

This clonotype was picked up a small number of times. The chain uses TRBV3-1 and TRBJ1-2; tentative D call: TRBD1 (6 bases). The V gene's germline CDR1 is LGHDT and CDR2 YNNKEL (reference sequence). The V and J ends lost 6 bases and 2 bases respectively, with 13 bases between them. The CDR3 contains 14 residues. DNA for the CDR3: TGTGCCAGCAGGCCACTGGGGGCCAACTATGGCTACACCTTC. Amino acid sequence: CASRPLGANYGYTF. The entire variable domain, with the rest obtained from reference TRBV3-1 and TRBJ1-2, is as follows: DTAVSQTPKYLVTQMGNDKSIKCEQNLGHDTMYWYKQDSKKFLKIMFSYNNKELIINETVPNRFSPKSPDKAHLNLHINSLELGDSAVYFCASRPLGANYGYTFGSGTRLTVV.

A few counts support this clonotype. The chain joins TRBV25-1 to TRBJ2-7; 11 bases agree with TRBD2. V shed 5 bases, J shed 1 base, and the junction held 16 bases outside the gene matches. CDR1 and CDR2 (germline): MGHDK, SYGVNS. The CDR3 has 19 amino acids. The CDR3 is CASSPSGTSGAIASYEQYF. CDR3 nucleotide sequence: TGTGCCAGCAGTCCCTCCGGGACTAGCGGAGCTATAGCGTCCTACGAGCAGTACTTC.

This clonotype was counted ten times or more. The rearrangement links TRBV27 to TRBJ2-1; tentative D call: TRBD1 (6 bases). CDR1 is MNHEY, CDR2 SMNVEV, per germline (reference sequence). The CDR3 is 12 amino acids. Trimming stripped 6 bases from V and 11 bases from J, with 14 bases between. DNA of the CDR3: TGTGCCAGCAGGACAAACAGGGAGAAGCAGTTCTTC. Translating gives CASRTNREKQFF.

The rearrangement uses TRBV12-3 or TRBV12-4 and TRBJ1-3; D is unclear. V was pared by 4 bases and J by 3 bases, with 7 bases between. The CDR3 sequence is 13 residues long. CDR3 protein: CASSYLGGNTIYF. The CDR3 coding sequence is TGTGCCAGCAGTTATTTGGGTGGAAACACCATATATTTT.

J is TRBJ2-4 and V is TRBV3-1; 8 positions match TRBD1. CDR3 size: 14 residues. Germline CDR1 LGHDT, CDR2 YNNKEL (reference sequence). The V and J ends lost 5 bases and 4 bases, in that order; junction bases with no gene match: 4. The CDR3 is CASSVRTGKNIQYF. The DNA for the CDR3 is TGTGCCAGCAGCGTCCGGACAGGGAAAAACATTCAGTACTTC.

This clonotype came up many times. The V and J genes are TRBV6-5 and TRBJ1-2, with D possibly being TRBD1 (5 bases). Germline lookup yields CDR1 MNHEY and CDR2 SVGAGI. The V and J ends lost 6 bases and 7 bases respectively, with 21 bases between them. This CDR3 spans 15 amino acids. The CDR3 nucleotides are TGTGCCAGCAGCCGACGAAGCAGGGCCGACTTTGGCTACACCTTC. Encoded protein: CASSRRSRADFGYTF.

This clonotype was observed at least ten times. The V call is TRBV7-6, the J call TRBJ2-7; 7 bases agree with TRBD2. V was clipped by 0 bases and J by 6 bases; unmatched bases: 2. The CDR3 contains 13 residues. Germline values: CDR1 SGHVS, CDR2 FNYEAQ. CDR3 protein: CASSLAASGEQYF. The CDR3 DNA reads TGTGCCAGCAGCTTAGCGGCTAGCGGCGAGCAGTACTTC.

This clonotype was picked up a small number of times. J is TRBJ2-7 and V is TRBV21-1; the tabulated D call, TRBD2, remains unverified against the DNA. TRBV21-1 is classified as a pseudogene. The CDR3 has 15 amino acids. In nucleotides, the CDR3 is TGTGCCAGCAGCAAAGATCGGGGGACTACAACCGAGCAGTACTTC. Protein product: CASSKDRGTTTEQYF.

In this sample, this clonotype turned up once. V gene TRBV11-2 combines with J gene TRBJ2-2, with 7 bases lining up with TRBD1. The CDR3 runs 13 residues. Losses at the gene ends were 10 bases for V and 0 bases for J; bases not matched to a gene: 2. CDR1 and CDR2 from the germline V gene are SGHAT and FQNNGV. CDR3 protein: CATGQTNTGELFF. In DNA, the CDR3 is TGTGCCACGGGACAGACGAACACCGGGGAGCTGTTTTTT.

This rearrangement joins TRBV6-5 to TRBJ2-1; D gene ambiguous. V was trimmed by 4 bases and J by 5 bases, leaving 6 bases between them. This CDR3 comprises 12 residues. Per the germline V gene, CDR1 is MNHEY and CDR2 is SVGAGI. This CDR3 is CASSFDDNEQFF. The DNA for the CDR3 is TGTGCCAGCAGTTTTGACGACAATGAGCAGTTCTTC.

The CDR3 here is CATSRGREPNQPQHF. The CDR3 nucleotides are TGTGCCACCAGCAGAGGCAGGGAGCCCAATCAGCCCCAGCATTTT. The chain employs TRBV15 and TRBJ1-5; weak D call: TRBD1 (5 bases). The CDR3 consists of 15 residues. The V end lost 1 base, the J end lost 3 bases, and 10 bases lay between the germline ends. Germline CDR1 is LNHNV and CDR2 is YYDKDF (reference sequence).

The CDR3 is CASSFTGGLVAFF. The CDR3 DNA reads as TGTGCCAGCAGCTTCACAGGGGGCTTGGTGGCTTTCTTT. This chain links TRBV5-5 with TRBJ1-1, with 9 nucleotides matching TRBD1. Germline V lookup: CDR1 SGHKS, CDR2 YYEKEE (reference sequence). V trimming: 2 bases; J trimming: 11 bases; junction bases outside the gene matches: 7. This CDR3 has 13 amino acids.

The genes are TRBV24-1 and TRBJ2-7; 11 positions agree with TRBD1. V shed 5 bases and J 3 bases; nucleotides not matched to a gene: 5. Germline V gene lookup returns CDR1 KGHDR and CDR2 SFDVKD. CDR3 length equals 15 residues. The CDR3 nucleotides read TGTGCCACCAGTGGTCCCGGGACAGGGGGCTACGAGCAGTACTTC. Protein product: CATSGPGTGGYEQYF.

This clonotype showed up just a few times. The CDR3 is CASSGGQVATEAFF. Written as DNA, the CDR3 is TGCGCCAGCAGCGGGGGACAGGTAGCCACTGAAGCTTTCTTT. The chain joins TRBV5-1 to TRBJ1-1, with 8 nucleotides matching TRBD1. Germline values: CDR1 SGHRS, CDR2 YFSETQ. Trimming cost V 4 bases and J 4 bases; bases outside gene matches: 6. The CDR3 consists of 14 residues.

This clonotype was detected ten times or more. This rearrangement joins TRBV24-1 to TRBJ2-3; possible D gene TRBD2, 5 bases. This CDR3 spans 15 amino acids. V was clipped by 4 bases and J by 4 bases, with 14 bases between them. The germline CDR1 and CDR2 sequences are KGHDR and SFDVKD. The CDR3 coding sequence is TGTGCCACCAGTGACATAACTAGGACCCCAGATACGCAGTATTTT. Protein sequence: CATSDITRTPDTQYF.